The 5 T cell receptor beta chains below were found in one sample sequenced in a study of T cell changes during pregnancy in multiple sclerosis. Repertoires were generated with immunoSEQ multiplex PCR, while TCRdb's copy carries only in-frame clones and drops some. The data show about 40,000 clones, about 92% seen once. Here the sequenced sample was CD8+ T cells from peripheral blood mononuclear cells, taken in the third trimester of pregnancy. The receptors originated from a female donor with multiple sclerosis, enrolled in a pregnancy study.

This chain uses TRBV9 with TRBJ2-5; 8 nucleotides agree with TRBD2. V was clipped by 0 bases and J by 5 bases; unmatched bases: 9. CDR1 is SGDLS, CDR2 YYNGEE, per germline. The CDR3 loop spans 16 amino acids. As DNA, the CDR3 is TGTGCCAGCAGCGTAGGGAGGTCCGGGGGGGTCGAGACCCAGTACTTC. Amino acids: CASSVGRSGGVETQYF. The full variable domain, with the rest looked up from reference TRBV9 and TRBJ2-5, is DSGVTQTPKHLITATGQRVTLRCSPRSGDLSVYWYQQSLDQGLQFLIQYYNGEERAKGNILERFSAQQFPDLHSELNLSSLELGDSALYFCASSVGRSGGVETQYFGPGTRLLVL.

The chain employs TRBV30 and TRBJ1-1; no clear D gene. Germline loops: CDR1 GTSNPN, CDR2 SVGIG (reference sequence). The CDR3 runs to 11 residues. V gave up 4 bases and J gave up 7 bases, with 10 bases separating them. CDR3 DNA: TGTGCCTGGACCCCGGAGGTTGAAGCTTTCTTT. It codes for CAWTPEVEAFF. Looking up the rest from reference TRBV30 and TRBJ1-1 gives the full variable domain: SQTIHQWPATLVQPVGSPLSLECTVEGTSNPNLYWYRQAAGRGLQLLFYSVGIGQISSEVPQNLSASRPQDRQFILSSKKLLLSDSGFYLCAWTPEVEAFFGQGTRLTVV.

The J gene is TRBJ2-3, the V gene TRBV6-4; 9 bases are a match to TRBD2. The V gene's germline CDR1 is MRHNA and CDR2 SNTAGT. There are 14 residues in the CDR3. Losses at the gene ends were 6 bases for V and 4 bases for J; bases not matched to a gene: 5. Here the CDR3 reads CASRASGESDTQYF. The CDR3 bases are TGTGCCAGCAGAGCTAGCGGGGAATCAGATACGCAGTATTTT.

This rearrangement joins TRBV27 to TRBJ2-1; TRBD1 matches at 7 bases. This CDR3 contains 14 residues. The J segment lost 8 bases and the V segment lost 2 bases, leaving 6 bases of the junction unmatched. Germline V gene lookup returns CDR1 MNHEY and CDR2 SMNVEV (reference sequence). The CDR3 reads CASSLGQGVYEQFF. The CDR3 DNA reads as TGTGCCAGCAGTTTAGGTCAGGGGGTCTATGAGCAGTTCTTC.

This chain links TRBV7-8 with TRBJ1-5; D is uncertain. Trimming stripped 5 bases from V and 2 bases from J, with 13 bases between. Germline CDR1 is SGHVS and CDR2 is FQNEAQ. The CDR3 loop spans 15 amino acids. CDR3 in amino acids: CASSPPGSGNQPQHF. The CDR3, as DNA: TGTGCCAGCAGCCCCCCCGGGAGCGGCAATCAGCCCCAGCATTTT.